A selection of T cell receptor beta chains follows, all from one sample in a study of regulatory T cells in long-lasting Graves disease. TCRdb re-derived calls from the multiplex PCR reads in MiXCR, one entry per CDR3 protein. The top ten clones hold about 20% of a sample with roughly 220,000 distinct CDR3 sequences, about a sixth of them seen once. Here the sequenced sample was peripheral blood mononuclear cells (PBMCs), taken at new diagnosis, from a patient treated with antithyroid drugs. The receptors were gathered from a female donor with Graves disease. Each CDR3 is given with its conserved first and last residue. The D gene is left open where the match is weak. The size of a clone is reported for some rows only, either as once, few or many, or as a class for expanded clones.

j_call d_call clone_size v_call cdr3_nt cdr3_aa
TRBJ1-6 - many TRBV4-3 TGCGCCAGCAGCCAAGATTTACAGGGAAATTCACCCCTCCACTTT CASSQDLQGNSPLHF
TRBJ2-1 TRBD2 few TRBV20-1 TGCAGTGCTCCACCGGGACTAGTTGGCGGTGAGCAGTTCTTC CSAPPGLVGGEQFF
TRBJ1-2 - many TRBV24-1 TGTGCCACCAGTGATTGGACATCCACGAGGAGCTACACCTTC CATSDWTSTRSYTF
TRBJ2-7 TRBD2 - TRBV10-3 TGTGCCATCAGTGAGTCGACTAGCGGGAGGGCCGGGTACGAGCAGTACTTC CAISESTSGRAGYEQYF
TRBJ1-2 TRBD1 many TRBV7-9 TGTGCCAGCAGCTTCCGGACAGGGGAAGGCTACACCTTC CASSFRTGEGYTF
TRBJ1-3 - many TRBV3-1 TGTGCCAGCAGCCCCTTGAGGACAGCCGAGCCTGGAAACACCATATATTTT CASSPLRTAEPGNTIYF
TRBJ2-3 TRBD2 many TRBV7-2 TGTGCCAGCAGCTCGACTAGCTACACAGATACGCAGTATTTT CASSSTSYTDTQYF
TRBJ1-1 - many TRBV18 TGTGCCAGCTCACGTTACGGGGTGTCTGGGAACACTGAAGCTTTCTTT CASSRYGVSGNTEAFF
TRBJ2-3 - - TRBV7-9 TGTGCCAGCAGCTCACAGGGAAGGGATACGCAGTATTTT CASSSQGRDTQYF
TRBJ2-6 - many TRBV6-4 TGTGCCAGCAGTGACTCAGGGGCTGGGGCCAACGTCCTGACTTTC CASSDSGAGANVLTF
TRBJ1-3 TRBD1 many TRBV18 TGTGCCAGCTCACCCTCCCCGGGACAGGGGGAGGACTCTGGAAACACCATATATTTT CASSPSPGQGEDSGNTIYF
TRBJ2-7 TRBD2 many TRBV2 TGTGCCAGCAGTGGGGCCGGGACTAACCCCTACGAGCAGTACTTC CASSGAGTNPYEQYF
TRBJ2-5 TRBD2 few TRBV9 TGTGCCAGCAGCCCACCGACTAGCGGGACCCAAGAGACCCAGTACTTC CASSPPTSGTQETQYF
TRBJ1-1 - - TRBV5-1 TGTGCCAGCAGCTCCCGACAAGGGGGATTGAGAACTGAAGCTTCCTTT CASSSRQGGLRTEASF
TRBJ1-2 - many TRBV6-5 TGTGCCAGCAGTTACGACAGCCGGTATGGCTACACCTTC CASSYDSRYGYTF
TRBJ2-7 TRBD2 many TRBV11-2 TGTGCCAGCAGCTTAGCGGGTCTAGCGGACCTCGGGGAGCAGTACTTC CASSLAGLADLGEQYF
TRBJ2-3 TRBD2 once TRBV2 TGTGCCAGCAGTGCGGGACTAGCGGGACCAGGGGATACGCAGTATTTT CASSAGLAGPGDTQYF
TRBJ2-1 TRBD2 many TRBV27 TGTGCCAGCAGTTTCCCTCCCAGGCCGTTAGCGGGAGGGACTAGAAAGCAGTTCTTC CASSFPPRPLAGGTRKQFF
TRBJ2-5 TRBD2 many TRBV28 TGTGCCGGGGGGGGTAACCAAGAGACCCAGTACTTC CAGGGNQETQYF
TRBJ2-2 - - TRBV12-3/TRBV12-4 TGTGCCAGCAGCCAAGATTGGAACACCGGGGAGCTGTTTTTT CASSQDWNTGELFF
TRBJ2-3 TRBD2 - TRBV20-1 TGCAGTGCTAGAGACGGGGCTAGCGGGAGATCGGCAGATACGCAGTATTTT CSARDGASGRSADTQYF
TRBJ2-1 TRBD2 many TRBV19 TGTGCCAGTAGTATCGGGACTAGCGGGAGGGCAGGGGAGCAGTTCTTC CASSIGTSGRAGEQFF
TRBJ2-1 TRBD2 - TRBV24-1 TGTGCCACCAGTGATCTCGGACTAGCGGGAGGGCTAAATGAGCAGTTCTTC CATSDLGLAGGLNEQFF
TRBJ1-4 - - TRBV19 TGTGCCAGTAGTATGGGTGGGACACTAGTCCTCGATGAAAAACTGTTTTTT CASSMGGTLVLDEKLFF
TRBJ2-1 TRBD2 once TRBV11-2 TGTGCCAGCAGCCCCCCCGGCCTGGGACTAGCGGGAGGGCCCGAGCAGTTCTTC CASSPPGLGLAGGPEQFF
TRBJ2-1 - many TRBV11-2 TGTGCCAGCAGCTTAGAGGCAGGGTCTTACAATGAGCAGTTCTTC CASSLEAGSYNEQFF
TRBJ1-4 - many TRBV28 TGTGCCAGCAAAGGGGGTAATGAAAAACTGTTTTTT CASKGGNEKLFF
TRBJ1-2 - - TRBV20-1 TGCAGTGCACTCGGCGGGGGTGGCTACACCTTC CSALGGGGYTF
TRBJ1-1 TRBD1 many TRBV12-3/TRBV12-4 TGTGCCAGCAGTTTCAGGGGGCATGCTGAAGCTTTCTTT CASSFRGHAEAFF
TRBJ2-5 - many TRBV6-5 TGTGCCAGCAGTTACTCAGGCCCGTCGGATGAAGAGACCCAGTACTTC CASSYSGPSDEETQYF
TRBJ2-3 - - TRBV2 TGTGCCAGTCAGCGGTCTAGCACAGATACGCAGTATTTT CASQRSSTDTQYF
TRBJ1-4 - many TRBV30 TGTGCCTGGAGTGGTAGGGTTGCGGAAAAACTGTTTTTT CAWSGRVAEKLFF
TRBJ2-1 - many TRBV7-2 TGTGCCAGCAGCCACAATGAGCAGTTCTTC CASSHNEQFF
TRBJ2-2 TRBD2 few TRBV5-1 TGCGCCAGCAGTTCGTCGCGGGAGGAGACCGGGGAGCTGTTTTTT CASSSSREETGELFF
TRBJ1-2 - many TRBV7-2 TGTGCCAGCAGCTTAGAAGGGTGGGACTATGGCTACACCTTC CASSLEGWDYGYTF
TRBJ2-2 - many TRBV2 TGTGCCACCTCACCCCGGGTGGTGGTAGGGGAGCTGTTTTTT CATSPRVVVGELFF